Presented here are 17 T cell receptor beta chains from one specimen sequenced in a study of shared clonotypes between healthy human individuals (dated by TCRdb to 2019 to 2021). Library generation was performed with the immunoSEQ multiplex PCR assay. In its TCRdb copy, this immuneACCESS table keeps in-frame sequences only and misses some clones. Where compared with another copy, unresolved V genes explain less than half of these, and the others have no known cause. The sample table lists fewer than 850,000 clones, about nine tenths of them with a count of one. In total, the top ten clones hold about 33% of the sample. Sequenced material: memory CD8+ T cells from PBMCs. Explained via the paper, the cell subset or site label denotes: CD45RO+ cells pooled with CCR7-negative TemRA cells. These receptors all come from a man younger than 35 in good health. Some clones in this sample may be carry-over from other donors' samples.

This sequence joins TRBV18 and TRBJ1-1; the D is unclear. The germline V and J ends were trimmed by 4 bases and 1 base, with 7 bases remaining between them. Looked up from germline, CDR1 is KGHSH and CDR2 is LQKENI. The length of the CDR3 is 13 residues. This CDR3 is CASSRVGNTEAFF. The CDR3 bases are TGTGCCAGCTCACGGGTGGGGAACACTGAAGCTTTCTTT.

This clone appeared a single time. In the same sample, other DNA sequences code for this CDR3. The V gene is TRBV7-9, the J gene TRBJ2-7, with a possible D match to TRBD2 (5 bases). Germline CDR1 reads SEHNR; CDR2 reads FQNEAQ (reference sequence). The CDR3 totals 13 residues. V was shortened by 3 bases and J by 3 bases, with 9 bases between the two germline ends. The CDR3 here is CASSFPGSYEQYF. The CDR3 region has the DNA TGTGCCAGCAGCTTCCCGGGGAGCTACGAGCAGTACTTC. Filled out from reference TRBV7-9 and TRBJ2-7, the complete variable domain reads DTGVSQNPRHKITKRGQNVTFRCDPISEHNRLYWYRQTLGQGPEFLTYFQNEAQLEKSRLLSDRFSAERPKGSFSTLEIQRTEQGDSAMYLCASSFPGSYEQYFGPGTRLTVT.

The chain recombines TRBV29-1 with TRBJ2-1, with TRBD2 as a possible D gene (6 bases). V lost 3 bases and J lost 5, with 17 bases in between. The CDR3 spans 15 residues. Per germline, CDR1 SQVTM and CDR2 ANQGSEA. CDR3 coding DNA: TGCAGCGTTGATTGGGCGTTCCGGGAGCACAATGAGCAGTTCTTC. Translation gives CSVDWAFREHNEQFF.

The J gene is TRBJ1-1, the V gene TRBV4-1, with D possibly TRBD1 on 5 matching bases. The CDR3 runs 15 residues. V was cut by 0 bases and J by 1 base, with 9 bases left in between. Germline CDR1 reads MGHRA; CDR2 reads YSYEKL. CDR3 DNA: TGCGCCAGCAGCCAAGATCGGGGGGGGAACACTGAAGCTTTCTTT. It translates to CASSQDRGGNTEAFF.

This chain connects TRBV18 to TRBJ2-7; 9 positions agree with TRBD1. The V and J ends lost 3 bases and 2 bases, in that order; junction bases with no gene match: 5. Germline assignment: CDR1 KGHSH and CDR2 LQKENI. The length of the CDR3 is 15 residues. The CDR3 spells CASSPWDRAPYEQYF. DNA of the CDR3: TGTGCCAGCTCACCCTGGGACAGGGCGCCCTACGAGCAGTACTTC.

The chain recombines TRBV9 with TRBJ2-5, with no clear D. Trimming took 4 bases from V and 5 from J, leaving 15 bases between them. The CDR3 is 14 amino acids. From germline, CDR1 is SGDLS and CDR2 YYNGEE. The CDR3 DNA reads as TGTGCCAGCAGCCCAAAACCTGGCGCGGAGACCCAGTACTTC. Protein product: CASSPKPGAETQYF.

The rearrangement uses TRBV27 and TRBJ1-5; 11 bases agree with TRBD1. Germline assignment: CDR1 MNHEY and CDR2 SMNVEV (reference sequence). The CDR3 loop spans 15 amino acids. V shed 1 base and J 6 bases; nucleotides not matched to a gene: 2. CDR3 in amino acids: CASSLLGQGGQPQHF. The DNA for the CDR3 is TGTGCCAGCAGTTTATTGGGACAGGGGGGTCAGCCCCAGCATTTT.

The rearrangement joins TRBV4-3 to TRBJ2-1; D not certain. Germline V CDR1 and CDR2: LGHNA, YSLEER. Trimming took off 0 bases at V and 3 bases at J, with 9 bases between the two ends. CDR3 length equals 15 residues. CDR3 protein: CASSQDHPVYNEQFF. The CDR3 DNA reads TGCGCCAGCAGCCAAGATCACCCAGTCTACAATGAGCAGTTCTTC.

This chain connects TRBV7-2 to TRBJ2-7; TRBD1 or TRBD2 may be the D gene (7 bases each). CDR3 length equals 15 residues. The V and J ends lost 4 bases and 2 bases respectively, with 15 bases between them. The germline V gene encodes CDR1 SGHTA and CDR2 FQGNSA. The DNA for the CDR3 is TGTGCCAGCAGCTCTATCCAGGGGGGGGCCTACGAGCAGTACTTC. Its translation is CASSSIQGGAYEQYF.

V gene TRBV7-2 combines with J gene TRBJ2-1, with D unclear. Deletions cut 7 bases from V and 6 bases from J, with 10 bases between. In germline, CDR1 is SGHTA, CDR2 FQGNSA. This CDR3 is built from 12 residues. The CDR3 nucleotides read TGTGCCAGCACCGTCGCCTCCAATGAGCAGTTCTTC. Translated, it gives CASTVASNEQFF.

The V call is TRBV19, the J call TRBJ1-1; TRBD1 aligns across 9 bases. After removal of 8 bases from V and 2 bases from J, the junction contained 3 bases not matched to a gene. Per the germline V gene, CDR1 is LNHDA and CDR2 is SQIVND (reference sequence). The CDR3 length is 13 residues. DNA for the CDR3: TGTGCCAGTTTGGGACAGGGAAACACTGAAGCTTTCTTT. Its translation is CASLGQGNTEAFF.

The genes are TRBV28 and TRBJ2-1; D is unresolved. CDR1 is MDHEN, CDR2 SYDVKM, per germline. V was cut by 0 bases and J by 0 bases, with 9 bases left in between. There are 16 residues in the CDR3. The CDR3 protein is CASSLWAESSYNEQFF. The CDR3 DNA reads TGTGCCAGCAGTTTATGGGCAGAGAGCTCCTACAATGAGCAGTTCTTC. The full variable domain, its missing parts supplied by reference TRBV28 and TRBJ2-1, is DVKVTQSSRYLVKRTGEKVFLECVQDMDHENMFWYRQDPGLGLRLIYFSYDVKMKEKGDIPEGYSVSREKKERFSLILESASTNQTSMYLCASSLWAESSYNEQFFGPGTRLTVL.

V and J are TRBV29-1 and TRBJ1-1; D not resolved. Between the trimmed V and J ends, which lost 4 bases and 3 bases, there was a span of 6 bases. Germline V gene data show CDR1 as SQVTM and CDR2 as ANQGSEA. The CDR3 contains 11 residues. CDR3 region: CSVVAYTEAFF. The CDR3 nucleotides read TGCAGCGTTGTCGCCTACACTGAAGCTTTCTTT.

J is TRBJ2-7 and V is TRBV5-6, with a weak D call TRBD1 (5 bases). The V and J ends lost 3 bases and 1 base respectively, with 8 bases between them. This CDR3 contains 13 residues. CDR1 and CDR2 (germline): SGHDT, YYEEEE. CDR3 nucleotide sequence: TGTGCCAGCAGCTCAGACAGTTCCTACGAGCAGTACTTC. The encoded protein is CASSSDSSYEQYF.

V gene TRBV9 combines with J gene TRBJ2-2; 8 positions match TRBD2. J lost 0 bases, V lost 0 bases, and 7 bases had no gene match. CDR1 and CDR2 (germline): SGDLS, YYNGEE. This CDR3 has 18 amino acids. This CDR3 is CASSVDHLAGTNTGELFF. The CDR3 DNA follows: TGTGCCAGCAGCGTAGATCACCTAGCGGGCACGAACACCGGGGAGCTGTTTTTT.

Comments on this clone: One junction end disagrees with the germline gene, perhaps due to a read error. The J gene is TRBJ1-5, the V gene TRBV28; TRBD1 might be the D (6 bases). The CDR3 consists of 16 residues. Germline-derived CDR1 and CDR2 are MDHEN and SYDVKM. The DNA of the CDR3 is TGTGCCAGCAGTTTGAAGGGACACTATAGCGATCAGCCCCAGCATTTT. Protein sequence: CASSLKGHYSDQPQHF.

This CDR3 reads CASISGGTEAFF. The CDR3 DNA reads TGTGCCAGCATCTCGGGAGGCACTGAAGCTTTCTTT. This chain uses TRBV27 with TRBJ1-1, with unresolved D. V was trimmed by 7 bases and J by 4 bases, leaving 10 bases between them. The length of the CDR3 is 12 residues. The germline V gene has CDR1 MNHEY and CDR2 SMNVEV (reference sequence).